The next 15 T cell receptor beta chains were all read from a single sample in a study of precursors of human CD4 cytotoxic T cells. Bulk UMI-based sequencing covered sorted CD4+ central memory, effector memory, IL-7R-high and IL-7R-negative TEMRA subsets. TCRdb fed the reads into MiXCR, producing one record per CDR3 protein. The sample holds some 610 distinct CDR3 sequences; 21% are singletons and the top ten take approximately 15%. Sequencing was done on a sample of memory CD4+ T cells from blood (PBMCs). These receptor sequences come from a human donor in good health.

CDR3 sequence: CASSLNPSGINQETQYF. CDR3 DNA: TGCGCCAGCAGCTTGAACCCTAGCGGGATTAACCAAGAGACCCAGTACTTC. V gene TRBV5-1 combines with J gene TRBJ2-5; 9 bases are shared with TRBD2. The ends lost 1 base at V and 0 bases at J; junction bases unmatched: 7. CDR1 SGHRS and CDR2 YFSETQ come from the germline V gene. There are 17 residues in the CDR3. The variable domain in full, completed from reference TRBV5-1 and TRBJ2-5, reads KAGVTQTPRYLIKTRGQQVTLSCSPISGHRSVSWYQQTPGQGLQFLFEYFSETQRNKGNFPGRFSGRQFSNSRSEMNVSTLELGDSALYLCASSLNPSGINQETQYFGPGTRLLVL.

CDR3 region: CASSRQGTGRSGANVLTF. CDR3 DNA sequence: TGTGCCAGCAGCCGGCAGGGGACAGGCAGATCTGGGGCCAACGTCCTGACTTTC. The chain recombines TRBV14 with TRBJ2-6; 8 bases map to TRBD1. Germline-derived CDR1 and CDR2 are SGHDN and FVKESK. J was trimmed by 1 base and V by 4 bases; bases with no gene match: 9. CDR3 size: 18 residues. The full variable domain, completed using reference TRBV14 and TRBJ2-6, is EAGVTQFPSHSVIEKGQTVTLRCDPISGHDNLYWYRRVMGKEIKFLLHFVKESKQDESGMPNNRFLAERTGGTYSTLKVQPAELEDSGVYFCASSRQGTGRSGANVLTFGAGSRLTVL.

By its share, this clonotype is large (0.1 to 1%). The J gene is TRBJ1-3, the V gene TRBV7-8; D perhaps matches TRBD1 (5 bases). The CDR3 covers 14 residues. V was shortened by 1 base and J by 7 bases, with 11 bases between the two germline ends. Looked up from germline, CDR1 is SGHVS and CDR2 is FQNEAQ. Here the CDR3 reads CASSLERGGNTIYF. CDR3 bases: TGTGCCAGCAGCTTAGAAAGGGGAGGGAACACCATATATTTT.

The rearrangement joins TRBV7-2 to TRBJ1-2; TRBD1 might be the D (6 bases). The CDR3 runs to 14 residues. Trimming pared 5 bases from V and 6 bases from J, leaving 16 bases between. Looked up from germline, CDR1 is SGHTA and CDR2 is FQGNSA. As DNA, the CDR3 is TGTGCCAGCAGCAGCACACAGGGATTAGATGGCTACACCTTC. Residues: CASSSTQGLDGYTF.

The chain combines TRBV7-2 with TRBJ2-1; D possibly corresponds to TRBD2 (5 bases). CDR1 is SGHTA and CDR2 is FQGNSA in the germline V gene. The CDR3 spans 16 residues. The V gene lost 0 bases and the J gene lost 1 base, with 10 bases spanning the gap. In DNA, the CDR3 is TGTGCCAGCAGCTTAGCCGGACCGGGGTCCTACAATGAGCAGTTCTTC. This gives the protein CASSLAGPGSYNEQFF.

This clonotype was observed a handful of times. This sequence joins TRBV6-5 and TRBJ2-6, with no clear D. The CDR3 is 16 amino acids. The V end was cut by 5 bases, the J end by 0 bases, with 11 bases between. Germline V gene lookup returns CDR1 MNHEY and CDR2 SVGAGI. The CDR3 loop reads CASSGRTPSGANVLTF. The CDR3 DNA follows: TGTGCCAGCAGTGGACGCACTCCCTCTGGGGCCAACGTCCTGACTTTC.

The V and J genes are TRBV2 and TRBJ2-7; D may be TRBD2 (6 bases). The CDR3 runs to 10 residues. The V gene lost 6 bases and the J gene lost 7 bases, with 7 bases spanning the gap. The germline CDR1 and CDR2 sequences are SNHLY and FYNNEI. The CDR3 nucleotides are TGTGCCAGCAGGGGGGGAGAGCAGTACTTC. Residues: CASRGGEQYF. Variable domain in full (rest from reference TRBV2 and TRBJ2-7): EPEVTQTPSHQVTQMGQEVILRCVPISNHLYFYWYRQILGQKVEFLVSFYNNEISEKSEIFDDQFSVERPDGSNFTLKIRSTKLEDSAMYFCASRGGEQYFGPGTRLTVT.

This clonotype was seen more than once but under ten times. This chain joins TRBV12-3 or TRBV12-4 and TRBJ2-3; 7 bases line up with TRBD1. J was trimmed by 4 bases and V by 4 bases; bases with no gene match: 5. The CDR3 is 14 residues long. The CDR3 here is CASSYTGVADTQYF. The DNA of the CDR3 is TGTGCCAGCAGTTATACAGGGGTAGCAGATACGCAGTATTTT.

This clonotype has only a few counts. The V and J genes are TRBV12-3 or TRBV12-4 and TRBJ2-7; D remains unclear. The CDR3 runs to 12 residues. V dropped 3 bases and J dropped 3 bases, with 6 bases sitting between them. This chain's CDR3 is CASSFGLYEQYF. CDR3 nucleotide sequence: TGTGCCAGCAGTTTCGGCCTCTACGAGCAGTACTTC.

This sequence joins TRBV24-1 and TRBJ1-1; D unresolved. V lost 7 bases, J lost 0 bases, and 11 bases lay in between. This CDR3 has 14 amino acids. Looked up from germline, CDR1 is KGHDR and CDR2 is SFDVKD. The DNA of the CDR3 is TGTGCCACCAGCTCTCATCCTATGAACACTGAAGCTTTCTTT. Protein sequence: CATSSHPMNTEAFF.

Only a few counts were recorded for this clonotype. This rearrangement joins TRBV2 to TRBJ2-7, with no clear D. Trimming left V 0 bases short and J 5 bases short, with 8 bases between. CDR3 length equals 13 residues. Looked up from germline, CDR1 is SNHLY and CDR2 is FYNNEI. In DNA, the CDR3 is TGTGCCAGCAGTGAAGCGTTCGCGGACGAGCAGTACTTC. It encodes CASSEAFADEQYF.

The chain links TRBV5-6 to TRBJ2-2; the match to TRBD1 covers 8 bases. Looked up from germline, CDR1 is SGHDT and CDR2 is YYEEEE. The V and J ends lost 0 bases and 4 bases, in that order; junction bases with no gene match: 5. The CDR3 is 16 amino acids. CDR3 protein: CASSLGQGRFTGELFF. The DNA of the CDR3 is TGTGCCAGCAGCTTGGGACAGGGGAGGTTCACCGGGGAGCTGTTTTTT.

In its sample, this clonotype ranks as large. CDR3 coding DNA: TGTGCCAGCTCACCCCCCGGGACAGGATTTGAAAAACTGTTTTTT. It encodes CASSPPGTGFEKLFF. This chain joins TRBV18 and TRBJ1-4; TRBD1 agrees at 8 bases. The CDR3 consists of 15 residues. Germline CDR1 is KGHSH and CDR2 is LQKENI. J lost 7 bases, V lost 3 bases, and 7 bases had no gene match.

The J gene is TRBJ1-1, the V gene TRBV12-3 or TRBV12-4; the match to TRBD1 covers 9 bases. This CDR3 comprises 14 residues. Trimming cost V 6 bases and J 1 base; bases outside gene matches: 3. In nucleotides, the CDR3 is TGTGCCAGCAGCGGGACAGGGAGGAACACTGAAGCTTTCTTT. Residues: CASSGTGRNTEAFF.

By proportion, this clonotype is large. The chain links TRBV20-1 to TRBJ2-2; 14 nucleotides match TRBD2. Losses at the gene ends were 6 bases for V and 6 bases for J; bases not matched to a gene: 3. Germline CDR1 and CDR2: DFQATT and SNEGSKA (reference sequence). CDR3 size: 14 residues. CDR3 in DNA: TGCAGTGCCTCGACTAGCGGGAGGGCCGGGGAGCTGTTTTTT. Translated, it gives CSASTSGRAGELFF.